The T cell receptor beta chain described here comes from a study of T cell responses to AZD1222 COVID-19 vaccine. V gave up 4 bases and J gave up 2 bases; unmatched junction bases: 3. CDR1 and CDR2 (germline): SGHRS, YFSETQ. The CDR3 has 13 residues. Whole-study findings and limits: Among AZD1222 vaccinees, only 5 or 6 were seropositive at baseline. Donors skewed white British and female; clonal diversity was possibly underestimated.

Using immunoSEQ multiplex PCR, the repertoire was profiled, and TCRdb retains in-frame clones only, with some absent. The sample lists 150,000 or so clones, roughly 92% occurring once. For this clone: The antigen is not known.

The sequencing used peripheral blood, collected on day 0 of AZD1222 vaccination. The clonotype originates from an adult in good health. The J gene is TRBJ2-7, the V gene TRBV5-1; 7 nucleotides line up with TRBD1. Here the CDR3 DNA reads TGCGCCAGCAGCATCGGGACAGCCTACGAGCAGTACTTC. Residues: CASSIGTAYEQYF.